This T cell receptor (beta chain) originates from a study of shared clonotypes between healthy human individuals. Study-level results: Naive subsets typically showed greater estimated richness than memory subsets. Roughly 5% of naive CD4 clonotypes were shared across several donors.

Germline values: CDR1 SGHVS, CDR2 FQNEAQ. This CDR3 is 11 amino acids long. V was shortened by 5 bases and J by 7 bases, with 8 bases between the two germline ends. A remark on this clone: No antigen is known for it.

Deep level was the assay's run setting. Assay used: immunoSEQ multiplex PCR; TCRdb lists only in-frame clones, some missing. The repertoire includes more than 2,000,000 clones, around 90% of them detected once, and over 0.12% sits in the top ten. A CD45RA-negative memory subset and a CD45RA+ naive subset were separated from the CD4+ cells. The source material was naive CD4+ T cells sorted from blood. Subset noted: CD45RA+ positively selected. This sequence was found in a man aged 18 to 35 in good health. The chain uses TRBV7-8 and TRBJ1-1; D is uncertain. The chain's CDR3 is CASSPGIEAFF. The CDR3 DNA is TGTGCCAGCAGCCCGGGAATTGAAGCTTTCTTT. The whole variable domain, filled in from reference TRBV7-8 and TRBJ1-1, reads GAGVSQSPRYKVAKRGQDVALRCDPISGHVSLFWYQQALGQGPEFLTYFQNEAQLDKSGLPSDRFFAERPEGSVSTLKIQRTQQEDSAVYLCASSPGIEAFFGQGTRLTVV.